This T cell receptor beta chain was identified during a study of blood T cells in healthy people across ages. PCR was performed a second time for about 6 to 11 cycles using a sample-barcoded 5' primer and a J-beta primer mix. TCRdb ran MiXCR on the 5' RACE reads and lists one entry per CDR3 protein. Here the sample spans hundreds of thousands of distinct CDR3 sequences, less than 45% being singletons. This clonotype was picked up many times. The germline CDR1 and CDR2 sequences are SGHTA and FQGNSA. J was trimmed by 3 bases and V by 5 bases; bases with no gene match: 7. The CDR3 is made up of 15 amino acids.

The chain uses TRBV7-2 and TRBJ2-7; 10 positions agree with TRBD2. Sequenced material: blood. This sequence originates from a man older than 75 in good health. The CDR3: CASSPRTSGRYEQYF. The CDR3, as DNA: TGTGCCAGCAGCCCTCGGACTAGCGGACGCTACGAGCAGTACTTC.